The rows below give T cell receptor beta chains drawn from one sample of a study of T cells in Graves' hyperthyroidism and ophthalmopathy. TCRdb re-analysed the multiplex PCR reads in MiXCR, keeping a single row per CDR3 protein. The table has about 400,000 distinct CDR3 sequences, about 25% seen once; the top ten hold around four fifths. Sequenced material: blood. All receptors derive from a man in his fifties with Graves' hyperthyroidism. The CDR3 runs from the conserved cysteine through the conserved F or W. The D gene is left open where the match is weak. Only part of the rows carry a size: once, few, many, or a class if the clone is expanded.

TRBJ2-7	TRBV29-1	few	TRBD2	CSVSGTSYSPHYEQYF	TGCAGCGTTTCCGGGACTAGCTACAGTCCCCACTACGAGCAGTACTTC
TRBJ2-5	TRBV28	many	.	CASSLGGITKTQYF	TGTGCCAGCAGTTTAGGCGGGATAACAAAGACCCAGTACTTC
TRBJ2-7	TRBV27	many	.	CASSLRDSYEQYF	TGTGCCAGCAGTTTGCGGGACTCCTACGAGCAGTACTTC
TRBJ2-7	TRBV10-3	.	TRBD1	CAISDPAGTGESYEQYF	TGTGCCATCAGTGACCCAGCCGGGACAGGGGAATCCTACGAGCAGTACTTC
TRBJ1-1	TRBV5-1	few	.	CASSFQDLNTEAFF	TGCGCCAGCAGCTTTCAGGACTTGAACACTGAAGCTTTCTTT
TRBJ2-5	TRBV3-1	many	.	CASSQEGSETQYF	TGTGCCAGCAGCCAAGAGGGATCAGAGACCCAGTACTTC
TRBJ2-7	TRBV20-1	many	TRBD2	CSAKKTSGTSGSSEQYF	TGCAGTGCGAAGAAAACTTCCGGGACTAGCGGGAGTTCCGAGCAGTACTTC
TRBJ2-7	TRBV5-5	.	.	CASSFSHGTLSSYEQYF	TGTGCCAGCAGCTTTTCCCACGGGACGCTCAGCTCCTACGAGCAGTACTTC
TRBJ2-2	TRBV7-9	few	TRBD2	CANLPATSANTGELFF	TGTGCCAACCTGCCCGCGACTAGCGCGAACACCGGGGAGCTGTTTTTT
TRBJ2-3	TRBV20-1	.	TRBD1	CSAGTGVTDTQYF	TGCAGTGCAGGGACAGGGGTTACAGATACGCAGTATTTT
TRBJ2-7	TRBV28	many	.	CASSLGASPEVKQYF	TGTGCCAGCAGTTTAGGGGCAAGTCCTGAGGTGAAGCAGTACTTC
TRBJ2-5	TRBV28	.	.	CASSFDGALGRKGTQYF	TGTGCCAGCAGTTTTGATGGGGCATTAGGGAGAAAGGGGACCCAGTACTTC
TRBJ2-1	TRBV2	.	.	CASSDKLAGEQFF	TGTGCCAGCAGCGATAAACTAGCAGGCGAGCAGTTCTTC
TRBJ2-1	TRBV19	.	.	CASSIWLGGGPNEQFF	TGTGCCAGTAGTATTTGGTTAGGGGGGGGGCCCAATGAGCAGTTCTTC
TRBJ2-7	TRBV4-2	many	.	CASSQGGQATYEQYF	TGTGCCAGCAGCCAAGGGGGACAAGCGACCTACGAGCAGTACTTC
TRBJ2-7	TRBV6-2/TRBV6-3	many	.	CASRQGSGEQYF	TGTGCCAGCAGGCAGGGTAGCGGCGAGCAGTACTTC
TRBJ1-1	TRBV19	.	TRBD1	CASSGGEDRSPVDAFF	TGTGCCAGTAGTGGTGGCGAGGACAGGAGCCCCGTCGACGCTTTCTTT
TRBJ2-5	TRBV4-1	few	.	CASSQDGQGETQYF	TGCGCCAGCAGCCAAGATGGGCAGGGGGAGACCCAGTACTTC
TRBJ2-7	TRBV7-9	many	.	CASSLLGTSYEQYF	TGTGCCAGCAGCTTGCTCGGGACTTCCTACGAGCAGTACTTC
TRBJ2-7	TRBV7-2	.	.	CASSMTGTYEQYF	TGTGCCAGTAGTATGACGGGGACCTACGAGCAGTACTTC
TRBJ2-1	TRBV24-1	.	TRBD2	CATSDPGLAGVLSYNEQFF	TGTGCCACCAGTGATCCCGGACTAGCGGGAGTTTTGTCCTACAATGAGCAGTTCTTC
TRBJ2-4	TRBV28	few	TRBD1	CASSPYGTGGRNIQYF	TGTGCCAGCAGTCCCTACGGGACAGGGGGCAGGAACATTCAGTACTTC
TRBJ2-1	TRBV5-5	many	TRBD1	CASSEQGWYEQFF	TGTGCCAGCAGCGAACAGGGGTGGTATGAGCAGTTCTTC
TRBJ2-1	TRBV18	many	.	CASSPTLGSHEQFF	TGTGCCAGCTCACCAACTCTAGGGAGCCATGAGCAGTTCTTC
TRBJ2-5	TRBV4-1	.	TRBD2	CASRPRSGGQETQYF	TGCGCCAGCAGACCTAGAAGCGGGGGGCAAGAGACCCAGTACTTC
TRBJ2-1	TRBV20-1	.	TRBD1	CSARDAGTGDFYEQFF	TGCAGTGCTAGAGACGCCGGGACAGGGGACTTTTATGAGCAGTTCTTC
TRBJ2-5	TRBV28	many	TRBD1	CASSSMAGTVQETQYF	TGTGCCAGCAGTTCTATGGCCGGGACAGTCCAAGAGACCCAGTACTTC
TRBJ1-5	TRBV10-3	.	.	CAISEPSGGNQPQHF	TGTGCCATCAGTGAACCCTCGGGGGGCAATCAGCCCCAGCATTTT
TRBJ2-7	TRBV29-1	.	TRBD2	CSGIAGTSAYEQYF	TGCAGCGGGATAGCGGGTACGTCGGCCTACGAGCAGTACTTC
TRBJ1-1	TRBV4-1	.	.	CASSPGAWRDTEAFF	TGCGCCAGCAGCCCCGGGGCTTGGCGGGACACTGAAGCTTTCTTT
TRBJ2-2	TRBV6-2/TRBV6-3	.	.	CASTSQSNTGELFF	TGTGCCAGCACTAGTCAATCCAACACCGGGGAGCTGTTTTTT
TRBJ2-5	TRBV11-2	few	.	CASSVGPSRQQETQYF	TGTGCCAGCAGCGTAGGTCCGTCAAGACAACAAGAGACCCAGTACTTC
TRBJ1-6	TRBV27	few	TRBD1	CASSLSRSGIGTVNSPLHF	TGTGCCAGCAGTTTATCGAGGAGTGGGATCGGGACAGTTAATTCACCCCTCCACTTT
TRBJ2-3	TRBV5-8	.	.	CASSLRGRTDTQYF	TGTGCCAGCAGCCTCAGGGGAAGGACAGATACGCAGTATTTT
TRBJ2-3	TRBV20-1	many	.	CSAIPRGRTADTQYF	TGCAGTGCCATTCCTAGAGGGCGCACGGCAGATACGCAGTATTTT